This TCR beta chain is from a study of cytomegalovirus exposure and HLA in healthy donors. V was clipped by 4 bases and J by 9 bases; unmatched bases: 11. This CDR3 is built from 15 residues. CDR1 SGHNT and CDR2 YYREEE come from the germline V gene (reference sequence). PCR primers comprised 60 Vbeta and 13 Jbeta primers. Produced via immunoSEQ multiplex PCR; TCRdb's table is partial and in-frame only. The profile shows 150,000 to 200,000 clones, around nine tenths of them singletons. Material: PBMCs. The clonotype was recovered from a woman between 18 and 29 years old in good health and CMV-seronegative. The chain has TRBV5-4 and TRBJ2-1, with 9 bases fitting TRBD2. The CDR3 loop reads CASSHTLAGEREQFF. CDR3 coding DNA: TGTGCCAGCAGCCACACTTTAGCGGGGGAACGTGAGCAGTTCTTC.